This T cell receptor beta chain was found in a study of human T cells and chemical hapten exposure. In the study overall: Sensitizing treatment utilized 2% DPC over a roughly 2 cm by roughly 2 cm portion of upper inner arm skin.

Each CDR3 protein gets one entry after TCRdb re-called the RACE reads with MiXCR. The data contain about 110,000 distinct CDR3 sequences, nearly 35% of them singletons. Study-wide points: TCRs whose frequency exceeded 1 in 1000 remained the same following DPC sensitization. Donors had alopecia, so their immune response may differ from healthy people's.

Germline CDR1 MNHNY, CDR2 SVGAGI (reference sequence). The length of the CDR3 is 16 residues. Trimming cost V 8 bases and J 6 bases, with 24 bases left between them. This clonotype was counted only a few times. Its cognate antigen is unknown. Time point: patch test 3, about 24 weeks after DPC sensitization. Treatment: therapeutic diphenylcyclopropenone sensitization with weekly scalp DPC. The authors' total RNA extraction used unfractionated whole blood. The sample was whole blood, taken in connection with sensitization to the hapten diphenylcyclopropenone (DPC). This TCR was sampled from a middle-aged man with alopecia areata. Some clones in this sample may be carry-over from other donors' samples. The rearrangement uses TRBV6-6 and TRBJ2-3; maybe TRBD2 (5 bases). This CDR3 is CASRDLAASGPDTQYF. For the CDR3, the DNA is TGTGCCAGCCGGGATTTGGCCGCTAGTGGTCCGGATACGCAGTATTTT.